This T cell receptor beta chain was found in a study of Graves' ophthalmopathy and Graves' hyperthyroidism. This clonotype was seen many times. The study amplified TCR beta CDR3 regions using RNA transcripts. Scientists carried out first-round RT-PCR using HTBI primers and then a second-round multiplex PCR. TCRdb reanalysed the multiplex PCR reads using MiXCR and keeps one entry per CDR3 protein. Of 450,000 or so distinct CDR3 sequences in the sample, approximately 15% were seen once. Unmatched junction bases numbered 9, after V lost 6 bases and J lost 5 bases. CDR3 size: 14 residues. Looked up from germline, CDR1 is MNHNS and CDR2 is SASEGT.

The source of this sequence is a woman younger than 45 with Graves' ophthalmopathy. Sequencing used blood. The V gene is TRBV6-1, the J gene TRBJ1-1, with TRBD1 identical over 7 bases. Here the CDR3 reads CASSQRGRRTEAFF. DNA of the CDR3: TGTGCCAGCAGCCAAAGGGGGCGAAGAACTGAAGCTTTCTTT.